The 7 T cell receptor beta chains presented below share a single source sample, sequenced in a study of blood T cell repertoires in COVID-19. The table came from immunoSEQ multiplex PCR; TCRdb's copy has only in-frame clones and leaves some out. Among about 180,000 clones listed, approximately 85% were seen once. Sequenced material: peripheral blood. All receptors come from a human donor with active or convalescent COVID-19. The donor label of this sample is uncertain.

The V call is TRBV7-8, the J call TRBJ1-5; maybe TRBD1 (6 bases). V was trimmed by 5 bases and J by 6 bases, leaving 17 bases between them. This CDR3 is 15 amino acids long. Germline lookup yields CDR1 SGHVS and CDR2 FQNEAQ. CDR3 DNA sequence: TGTGCCAGCAGCGAGGGGGGGAGGGGCATTCAGCCCCAGCATTTT. Translation: CASSEGGRGIQPQHF. Full variable domain (rest looked up from reference TRBV7-8 and TRBJ1-5): GAGVSQSPRYKVAKRGQDVALRCDPISGHVSLFWYQQALGQGPEFLTYFQNEAQLDKSGLPSDRFFAERPEGSVSTLKIQRTQQEDSAVYLCASSEGGRGIQPQHFGDGTRLSIL.

The chain recombines TRBV28 with TRBJ1-2, with D perhaps matching TRBD1 (6 bases). The germline V gene has CDR1 MDHEN and CDR2 SYDVKM. This CDR3 is built from 13 residues. With 5 bases removed from V and 2 bases from J, the gap between germline ends came to 9 bases. This CDR3 is CASSPQGNYGYTF. DNA for the CDR3: TGTGCCAGCAGTCCGCAGGGGAACTATGGCTACACCTTC.

This rearrangement joins TRBV6-5 to TRBJ2-5; the D gene is possibly TRBD1 (6 bases). The CDR3 length is 13 residues. V was pared by 6 bases and J by 5 bases, with 13 bases between. Germline V gives CDR1 MNHEY, CDR2 SVGAGI. The CDR3 DNA follows: TGTGCCAGCAGCCCAACAGGGATTGAGACCCAGTACTTC. This sequence encodes CASSPTGIETQYF.

V gene TRBV5-1 combines with J gene TRBJ1-3; no clear D gene. Germline-derived CDR1 and CDR2 are SGHRS and YFSETQ. This CDR3 has 14 amino acids. Trimming left V 0 bases short and J 0 bases short, with 4 bases between. The CDR3 here is CASSLDGSGNTIYF. CDR3 sequence (DNA): TGCGCCAGCAGCTTGGACGGCTCTGGAAACACCATATATTTT.

The chain is built from TRBV5-4 and TRBJ2-7, with TRBD2 matching 8 bases. This CDR3 comprises 16 residues. Germline V gene data show CDR1 as SGHNT and CDR2 as YYREEE (reference sequence). V was pared by 0 bases and J by 3 bases, with 8 bases of the junction left unmatched. The CDR3 sequence: CASSLAGSAGGYEQYF. Written as DNA, the CDR3 is TGTGCCAGCAGCTTGGCCGGGTCGGCGGGGGGCTACGAGCAGTACTTC.

This clone was counted between two and nine times. This chain links TRBV20-1 with TRBJ2-7; D might be TRBD1 (6 bases). Deletions cut 3 bases from V and 3 bases from J, with 15 bases between. The CDR3 is 14 residues long. Germline lookup yields CDR1 DFQATT and CDR2 SNEGSKA (reference sequence). The CDR3 region is CSASSSGESYEQYF. CDR3 DNA: TGCAGTGCTAGTTCGTCAGGGGAAAGCTACGAGCAGTACTTC.

This clone was counted a few times. The CDR3 sequence is CASSLSQMDIQYF. CDR3 DNA sequence: TGTGCCAGCAGCTTATCCCAGATGGACATTCAGTACTTC. The rearrangement joins TRBV5-6 to TRBJ2-4, with no clear D. V dropped 2 bases and J dropped 8 bases, with 11 bases sitting between them. Germline loops: CDR1 SGHDT, CDR2 YYEEEE. This CDR3 is built from 13 residues.